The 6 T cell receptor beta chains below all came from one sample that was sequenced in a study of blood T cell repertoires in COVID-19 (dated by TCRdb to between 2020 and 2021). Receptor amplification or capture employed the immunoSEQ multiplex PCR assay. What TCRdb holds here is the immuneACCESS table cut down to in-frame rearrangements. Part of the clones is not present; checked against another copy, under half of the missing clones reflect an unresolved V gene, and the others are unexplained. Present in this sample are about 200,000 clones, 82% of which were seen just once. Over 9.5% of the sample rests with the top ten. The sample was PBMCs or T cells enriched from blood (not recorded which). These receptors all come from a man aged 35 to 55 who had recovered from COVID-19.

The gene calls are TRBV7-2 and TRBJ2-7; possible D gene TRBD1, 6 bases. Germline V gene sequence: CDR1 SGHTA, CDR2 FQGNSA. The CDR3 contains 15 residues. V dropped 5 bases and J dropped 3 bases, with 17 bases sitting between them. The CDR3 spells CASSPSGTRIYEQYV. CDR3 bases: TGTGCCAGCAGCCCTTCCGGGACAAGAATCTACGAGCAGTACGTC.

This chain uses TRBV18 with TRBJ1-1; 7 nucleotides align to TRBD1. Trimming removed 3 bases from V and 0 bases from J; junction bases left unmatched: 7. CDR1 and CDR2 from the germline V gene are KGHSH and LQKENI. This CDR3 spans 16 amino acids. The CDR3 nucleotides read TGTGCCAGCTCACCCAGACAGGGAGATCTGAACACTGAAGCTTTCTTT. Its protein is CASSPRQGDLNTEAFF.

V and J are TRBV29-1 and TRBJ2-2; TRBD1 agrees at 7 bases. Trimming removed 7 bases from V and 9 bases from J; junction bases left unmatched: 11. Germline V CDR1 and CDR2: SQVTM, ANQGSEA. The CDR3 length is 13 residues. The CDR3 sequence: CSAQGVTARELFF. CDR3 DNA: TGCAGCGCCCAGGGGGTGACCGCCCGGGAGCTGTTTTTT.

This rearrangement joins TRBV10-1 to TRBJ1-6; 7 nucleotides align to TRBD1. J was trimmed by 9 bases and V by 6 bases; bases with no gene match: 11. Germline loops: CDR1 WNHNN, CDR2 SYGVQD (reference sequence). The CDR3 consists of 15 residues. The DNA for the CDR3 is TGCGCCAGCAGAAGGATCAGGGGGAATGGTTCACCCCTCCACTTT. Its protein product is CASRRIRGNGSPLHF.

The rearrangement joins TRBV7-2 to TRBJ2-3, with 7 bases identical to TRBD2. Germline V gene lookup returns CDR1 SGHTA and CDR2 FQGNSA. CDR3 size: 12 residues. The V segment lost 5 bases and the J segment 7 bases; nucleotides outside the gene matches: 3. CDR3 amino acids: CASSPTSHTQYF. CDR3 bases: TGTGCCAGCAGCCCGACTAGCCATACGCAGTATTTT.

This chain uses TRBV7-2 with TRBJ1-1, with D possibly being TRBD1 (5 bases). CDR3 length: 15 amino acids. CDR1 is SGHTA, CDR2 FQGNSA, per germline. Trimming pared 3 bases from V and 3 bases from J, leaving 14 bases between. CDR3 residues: CASSLSGLPDTEAFF. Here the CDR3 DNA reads TGTGCCAGCAGCTTGTCGGGACTCCCTGACACTGAAGCTTTCTTT.